This T cell receptor (beta chain) emerged from a study of read filtering for tumor transcriptome and immune sequencing. For the study at large: Transcriptome libraries were built from DNase-treated RNA.

This library used about 400 ng RNA and molecular barcoded adaptors spanning alpha/delta and beta/gamma chains. MiXCR was run by TCRdb on the reads, yielding one entry per CDR3 protein. The table has 50,000 or so distinct CDR3 sequences, less than 15% seen once. V shed 4 bases and J 9 bases; nucleotides not matched to a gene: 3. The CDR3 loop spans 12 amino acids. Per the germline V gene, CDR1 is MDHEN and CDR2 is SYDVKM. This clonotype was detected many times. Its antigen is undetermined. The study's findings and limits: Compared with RNA-seq, IR-seq gave much higher clonotype depth and reliability.

At the time of active disease, bone marrow was collected from every patient. The chain uses TRBV28 and TRBJ2-5, with TRBD2 matching over 9 bases. The clonotype was recovered from a donor older than 35 with multiple myeloma. Sequenced input: a population of CD138-negative cells sorted from bone marrow. DNA for the CDR3: TGTGCCAGCAGTTCGGGACTAGCACCCCAGTACTTC. Translated: CASSSGLAPQYF.